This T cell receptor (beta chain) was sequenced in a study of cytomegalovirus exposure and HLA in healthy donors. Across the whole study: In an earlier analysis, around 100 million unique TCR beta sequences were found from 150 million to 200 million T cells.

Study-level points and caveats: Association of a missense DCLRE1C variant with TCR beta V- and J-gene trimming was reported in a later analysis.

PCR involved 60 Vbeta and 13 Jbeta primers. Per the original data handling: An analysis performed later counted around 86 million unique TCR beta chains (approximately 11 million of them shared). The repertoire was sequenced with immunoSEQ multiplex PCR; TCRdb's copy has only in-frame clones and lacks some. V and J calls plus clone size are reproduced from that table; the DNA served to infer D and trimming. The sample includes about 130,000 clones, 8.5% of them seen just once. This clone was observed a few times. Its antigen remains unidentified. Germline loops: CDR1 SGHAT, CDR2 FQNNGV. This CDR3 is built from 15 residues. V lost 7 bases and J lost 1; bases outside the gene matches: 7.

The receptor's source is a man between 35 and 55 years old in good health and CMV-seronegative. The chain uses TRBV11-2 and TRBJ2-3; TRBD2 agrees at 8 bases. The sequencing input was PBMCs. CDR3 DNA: TGTGCCAGCACTACCGTCGGGGGGGGCACAGATACGCAGTATTTT. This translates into CASTTVGGGTDTQYF.